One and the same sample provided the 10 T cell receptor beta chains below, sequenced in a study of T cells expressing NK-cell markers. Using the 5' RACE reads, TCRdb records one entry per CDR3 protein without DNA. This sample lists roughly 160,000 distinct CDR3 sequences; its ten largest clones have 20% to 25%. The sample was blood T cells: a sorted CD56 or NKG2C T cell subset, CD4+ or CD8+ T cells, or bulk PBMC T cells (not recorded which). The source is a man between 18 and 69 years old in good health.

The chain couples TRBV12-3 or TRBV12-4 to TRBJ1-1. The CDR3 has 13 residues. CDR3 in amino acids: CASSLVGLGEAFF.

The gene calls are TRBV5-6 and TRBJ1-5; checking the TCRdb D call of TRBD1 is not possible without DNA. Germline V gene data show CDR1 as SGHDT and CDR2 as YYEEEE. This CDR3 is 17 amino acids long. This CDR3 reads CASSTTGGSWSNQPQHF.

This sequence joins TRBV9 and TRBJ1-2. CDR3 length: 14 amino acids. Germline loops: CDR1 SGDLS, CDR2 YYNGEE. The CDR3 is CASSVDGANYGYTF.

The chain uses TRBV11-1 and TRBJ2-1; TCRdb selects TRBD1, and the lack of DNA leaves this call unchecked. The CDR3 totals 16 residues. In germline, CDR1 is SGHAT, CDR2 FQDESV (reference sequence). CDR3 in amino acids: CASSFVQGPSYNEQFF.

The CDR3 spells CASSPSQGPTEQYF. The chain carries TRBV4-2 and TRBJ2-7; TCRdb lists TRBD1, though no DNA is available to test this call. Germline loops: CDR1 LGHNA, CDR2 YNFKEQ. This CDR3 is 14 amino acids long.

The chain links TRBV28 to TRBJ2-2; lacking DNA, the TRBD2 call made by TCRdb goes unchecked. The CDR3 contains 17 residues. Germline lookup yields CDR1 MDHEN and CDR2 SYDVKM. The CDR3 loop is CASSLSLIEGNTGELFF.

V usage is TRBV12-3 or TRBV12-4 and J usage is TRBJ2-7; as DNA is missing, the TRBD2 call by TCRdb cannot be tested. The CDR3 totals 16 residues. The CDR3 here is CASSSSTSGGGYEQYF.

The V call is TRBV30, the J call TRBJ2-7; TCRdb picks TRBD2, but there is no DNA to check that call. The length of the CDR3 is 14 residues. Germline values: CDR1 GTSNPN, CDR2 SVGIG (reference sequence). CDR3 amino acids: CAWIRLRAVYEQYF. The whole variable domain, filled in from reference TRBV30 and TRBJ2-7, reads SQTIHQWPATLVQPVGSPLSLECTVEGTSNPNLYWYRQAAGRGLQLLFYSVGIGQISSEVPQNLSASRPQDRQFILSSKKLLLSDSGFYLCAWIRLRAVYEQYFGPGTRLTVT.

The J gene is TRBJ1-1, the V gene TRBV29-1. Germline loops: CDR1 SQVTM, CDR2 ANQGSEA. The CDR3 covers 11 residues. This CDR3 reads CSGEGSAEAFF.

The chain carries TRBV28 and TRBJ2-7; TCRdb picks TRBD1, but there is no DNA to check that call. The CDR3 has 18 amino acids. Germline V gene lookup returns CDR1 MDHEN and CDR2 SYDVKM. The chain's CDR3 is CASSLPHPTGDPTYEQYF. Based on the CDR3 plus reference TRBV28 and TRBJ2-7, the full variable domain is DVKVTQSSRYLVKRTGEKVFLECVQDMDHENMFWYRQDPGLGLRLIYFSYDVKMKEKGDIPEGYSVSREKKERFSLILESASTNQTSMYLCASSLPHPTGDPTYEQYFGPGTRLTVT.